This is a list of T cell receptor beta chains from one sample in a study of cytomegalovirus exposure and HLA in healthy donors. The repertoire was sequenced with immunoSEQ multiplex PCR; TCRdb's copy has only in-frame clones and lacks some. The table has under 130,000 clones, 75% to 85% seen once. Material: PBMCs. The receptors come from a man aged 18-30 years in good health and CMV-seronegative. CDR3s leave out the opening cysteine and the closing phenylalanine or tryptophan. Fields, in order: J gene, V gene, CDR3 protein.

TRBJ2-7 | TRBV4-1 | ASSQERELNEQY
TRBJ1-1 | TRBV25-1 | ASLEAGEAF
TRBJ2-3 | TRBV5-4 | ASSSLLTDTQY
TRBJ2-3 | TRBV5-5 | ASSLIGQARRGDTQY
TRBJ2-2 | TRBV29-1 | SASGWEGTGTGELF
TRBJ2-7 | TRBV7-2 | ASSFTGTGGYEQY
TRBJ2-3 | TRBV7-9 | ASSLRLAGDRDTQY
TRBJ2-7 | TRBV7-9 | SSSLALATGEQY
TRBJ2-7 | TRBV9 | ASSAPPTGKRSYEQY
TRBJ2-7 | TRBV18 | ASSPQNYEQY
TRBJ1-5 | TRBV19 | ASSIGDYSNQPQH
TRBJ2-3 | TRBV19 | ASRIGQTSTDTQY
TRBJ1-1 | TRBV4-3 | ASSHDRVYTEAF
TRBJ2-3 | TRBV6-5 | ASSYIAGGRDTQY
TRBJ1-4 | TRBV25-1 | ASSELGQGQPNEKLF
TRBJ1-2 | TRBV30 | AWSRGTTYGYT
TRBJ1-2 | TRBV7-6 | ASSNHPQYGYT
TRBJ2-7 | TRBV19 | ASSPTSGRFEQY
TRBJ1-5 | TRBV28 | ASSWTRQVNQPQH
TRBJ2-2 | TRBV5-4 | ASSLGDSYTGELF
TRBJ2-3 | TRBV5-6 | ASSLVGGVSTDTQY
TRBJ2-2 | TRBV19 | ASKGLAANTGELF
TRBJ2-7 | TRBV28 | ASSFQTSGGQEEQY
TRBJ1-5 | TRBV4-1 | ASSQAFDRVNQPQH
TRBJ2-7 | TRBV9 | ASSVSGASGSYEQY
TRBJ2-7 | TRBV19 | ASSPGTGLSGEQY
TRBJ2-5 | TRBV7-2 | ASSPRQGRETQY
TRBJ1-5 | TRBV2 | ASIGGGNQPQH
TRBJ1-5 | TRBV27 | ASSNDRGMSNQPQH
TRBJ2-5 | TRBV2 | ASRLAGLQETQY
TRBJ1-5 | TRBV5-1 | ASSLGRGQPQH
TRBJ2-1 | TRBV7-2 | ASSLDRGYYNEQF
TRBJ2-7 | TRBV2 | ASSEVRGAERYEQY
TRBJ2-1 | TRBV5-6 | ASSLEARLYNEQF
TRBJ1-1 | TRBV6-1 | ASSIRGYGTEAF
TRBJ1-3 | TRBV7-8 | ASSFSDRGIGNTIY
TRBJ2-7 | TRBV14 | ASSQVTSWSSYEQY
TRBJ1-2 | TRBV12-5 | ASGLVDWAGGRYGYT
TRBJ2-1 | TRBV5-4 | ASAREANNEQF
TRBJ2-3 | TRBV19 | ASSLNQGAQDTQY
TRBJ1-5 | TRBV6-5 | ASSYSGGTQPQH